This TCR beta chain was captured by sequencing in a study of response to subunit inactivated influenza vaccine. Whole-study findings and limits: Each seasonal influenza vaccination, the authors suggested, recruits few new T cells.

About this clonotype: The antigen is not known.

In TCRdb, the RT-PCR reads were re-called with MiXCR into one record per CDR3 protein. The table has hundreds of thousands of distinct CDR3 sequences, 14% seen once; the top ten hold 6.5% to 8.5%. The germline V gene encodes CDR1 SGHTA and CDR2 FQGNSA. The CDR3 totals 14 residues. V was clipped by 7 bases and J by 3 bases; unmatched bases: 8. The sequence was collected from a man in his fifties who received an inactivated influenza vaccine. The source was PBMCs from blood, collected less than 15 days before vaccination. V and J are TRBV7-2 and TRBJ2-7; TRBD2 agrees at 8 bases. This CDR3 reads CASISPGLGYEQYF. The CDR3 bases are TGTGCCAGCATTTCGCCGGGACTAGGCTACGAGCAGTACTTC.